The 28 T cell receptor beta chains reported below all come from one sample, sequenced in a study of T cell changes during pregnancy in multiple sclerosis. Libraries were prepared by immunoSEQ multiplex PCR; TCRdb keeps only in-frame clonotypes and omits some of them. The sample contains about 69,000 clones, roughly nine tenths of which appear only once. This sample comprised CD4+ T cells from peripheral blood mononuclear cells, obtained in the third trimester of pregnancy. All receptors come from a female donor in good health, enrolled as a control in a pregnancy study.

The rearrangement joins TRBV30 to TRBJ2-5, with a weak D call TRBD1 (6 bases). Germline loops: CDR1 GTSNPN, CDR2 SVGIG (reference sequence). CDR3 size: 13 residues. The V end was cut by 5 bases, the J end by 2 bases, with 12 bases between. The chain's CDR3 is CAWAGTNQETQYF. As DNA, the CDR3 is TGTGCCTGGGCCGGGACAAATCAAGAGACCCAGTACTTC.

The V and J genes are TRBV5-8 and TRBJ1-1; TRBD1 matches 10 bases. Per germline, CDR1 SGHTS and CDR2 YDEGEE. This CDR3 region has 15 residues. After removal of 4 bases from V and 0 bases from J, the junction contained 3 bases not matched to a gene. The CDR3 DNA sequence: TGTGCCAGCAGCGGGGACAGGGGATTGAACACTGAAGCTTTCTTT. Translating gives CASSGDRGLNTEAFF. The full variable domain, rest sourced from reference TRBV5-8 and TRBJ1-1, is EAGVTQSPTHLIKTRGQQATLRCSPISGHTSVYWYQQALGLGLQFLLWYDEGEERNRGNFPPRFSGRQFPNYSSELNVNALELEDSALYLCASSGDRGLNTEAFFGQGTRLTVV.

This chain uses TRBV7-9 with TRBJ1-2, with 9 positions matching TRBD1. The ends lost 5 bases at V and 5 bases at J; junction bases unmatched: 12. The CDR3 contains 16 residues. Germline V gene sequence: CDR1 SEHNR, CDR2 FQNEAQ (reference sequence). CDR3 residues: CASSPTRTGGTYGYTF. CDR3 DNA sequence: TGTGCCAGCAGCCCTACCCGCACAGGGGGCACTTATGGCTACACCTTC.

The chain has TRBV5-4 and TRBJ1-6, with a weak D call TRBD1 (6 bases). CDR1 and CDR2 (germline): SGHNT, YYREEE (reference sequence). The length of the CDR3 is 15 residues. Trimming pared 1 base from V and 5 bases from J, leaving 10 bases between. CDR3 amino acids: CASSLRRTDNSPLHF. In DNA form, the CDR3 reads TGTGCCAGCAGCTTGCGGCGGACAGATAATTCACCCCTCCACTTT.

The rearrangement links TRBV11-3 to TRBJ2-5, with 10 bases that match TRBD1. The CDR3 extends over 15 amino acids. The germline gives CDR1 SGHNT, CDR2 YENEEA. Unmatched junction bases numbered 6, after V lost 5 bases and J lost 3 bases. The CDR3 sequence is CASSTSGTGEETQYF. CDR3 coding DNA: TGTGCCAGCAGCACAAGCGGGACAGGGGAAGAGACCCAGTACTTC.

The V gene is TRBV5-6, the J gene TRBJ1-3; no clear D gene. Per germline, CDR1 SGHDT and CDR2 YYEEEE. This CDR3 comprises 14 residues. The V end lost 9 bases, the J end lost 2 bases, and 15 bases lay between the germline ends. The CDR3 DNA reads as TGTGCCACCGCGAGTTTCACTACTGGAAACACCATATATTTT. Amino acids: CATASFTTGNTIYF.

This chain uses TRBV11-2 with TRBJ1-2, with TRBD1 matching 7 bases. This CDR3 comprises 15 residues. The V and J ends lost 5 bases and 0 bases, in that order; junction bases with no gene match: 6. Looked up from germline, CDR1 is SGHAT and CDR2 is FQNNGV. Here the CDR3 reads CASSPRTGPNYGYTF. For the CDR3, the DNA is TGTGCCAGCAGCCCCCGGACAGGTCCTAACTATGGCTACACCTTC.

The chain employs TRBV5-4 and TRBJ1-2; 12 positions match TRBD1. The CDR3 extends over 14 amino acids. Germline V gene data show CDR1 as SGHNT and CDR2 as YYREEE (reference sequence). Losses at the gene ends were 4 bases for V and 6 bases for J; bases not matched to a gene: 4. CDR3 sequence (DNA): TGTGCCAGCAGCGGGACAGGGGGCACGGATGGCTACACCTTC. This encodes CASSGTGGTDGYTF.

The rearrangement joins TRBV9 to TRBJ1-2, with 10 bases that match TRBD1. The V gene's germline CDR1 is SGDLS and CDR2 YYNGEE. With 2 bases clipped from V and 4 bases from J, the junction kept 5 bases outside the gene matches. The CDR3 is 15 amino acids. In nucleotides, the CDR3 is TGTGCCAGCAGCGTCGGGACAGGGGACCTCTATGGCTACACCTTC. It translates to CASSVGTGDLYGYTF.

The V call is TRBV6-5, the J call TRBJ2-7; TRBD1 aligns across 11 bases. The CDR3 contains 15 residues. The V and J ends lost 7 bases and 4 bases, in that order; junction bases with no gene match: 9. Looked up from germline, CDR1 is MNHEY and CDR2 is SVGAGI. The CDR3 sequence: CASMRGTGGSYEQYF. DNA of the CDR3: TGTGCCAGCATGAGAGGGACAGGGGGATCGTACGAGCAGTACTTC.

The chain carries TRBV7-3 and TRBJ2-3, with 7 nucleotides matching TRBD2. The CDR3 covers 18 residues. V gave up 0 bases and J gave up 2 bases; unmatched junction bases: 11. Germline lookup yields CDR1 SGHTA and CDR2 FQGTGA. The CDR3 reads CASSLTGLAGGITDTQYF. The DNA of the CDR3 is TGTGCCAGCAGCTTAACGGGTCTGGCCGGGGGGATCACAGATACGCAGTATTTT.

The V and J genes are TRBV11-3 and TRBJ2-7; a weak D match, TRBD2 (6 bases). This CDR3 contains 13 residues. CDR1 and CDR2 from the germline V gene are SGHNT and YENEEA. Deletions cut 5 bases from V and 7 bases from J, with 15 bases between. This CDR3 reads CASSRSWAGEQYF. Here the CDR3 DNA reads TGTGCCAGCAGCCGATCATGGGCGGGAGAGCAGTACTTC.

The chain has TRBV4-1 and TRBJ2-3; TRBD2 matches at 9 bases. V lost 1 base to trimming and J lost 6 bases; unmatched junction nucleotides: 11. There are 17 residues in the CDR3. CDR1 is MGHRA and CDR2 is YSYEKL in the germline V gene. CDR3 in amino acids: CASSQVSAGGTTDTQYF. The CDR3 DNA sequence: TGCGCCAGCAGCCAAGTATCGGCGGGGGGGACCACGGATACGCAGTATTTT.

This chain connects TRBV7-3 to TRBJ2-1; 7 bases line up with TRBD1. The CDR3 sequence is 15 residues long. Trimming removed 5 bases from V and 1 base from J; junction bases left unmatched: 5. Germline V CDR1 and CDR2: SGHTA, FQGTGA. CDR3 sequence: CASSPDRVSYNEQFF. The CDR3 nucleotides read TGTGCCAGCAGCCCTGACAGGGTTTCCTACAATGAGCAGTTCTTC.

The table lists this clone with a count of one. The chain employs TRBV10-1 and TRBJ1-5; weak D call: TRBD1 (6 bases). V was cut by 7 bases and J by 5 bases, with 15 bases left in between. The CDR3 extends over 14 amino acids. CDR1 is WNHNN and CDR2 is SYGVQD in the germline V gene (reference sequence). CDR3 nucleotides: TGCGCCAGCAACTCAGACAGGCTCGATCAGCCCCAGCATTTT. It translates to CASNSDRLDQPQHF.

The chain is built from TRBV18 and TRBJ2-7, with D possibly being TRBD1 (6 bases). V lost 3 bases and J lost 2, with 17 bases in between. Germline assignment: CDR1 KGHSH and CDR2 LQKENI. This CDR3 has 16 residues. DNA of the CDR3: TGTGCCAGCTCACCCTATCCCCCAGGGACAACCTACGAGCAGTACTTC. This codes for CASSPYPPGTTYEQYF.

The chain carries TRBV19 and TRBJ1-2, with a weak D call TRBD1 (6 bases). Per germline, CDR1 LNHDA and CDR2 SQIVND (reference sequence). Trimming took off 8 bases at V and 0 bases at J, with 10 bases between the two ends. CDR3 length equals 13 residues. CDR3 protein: CASGQTPNYGYTF. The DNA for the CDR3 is TGTGCCAGTGGACAGACGCCTAACTATGGCTACACCTTC.

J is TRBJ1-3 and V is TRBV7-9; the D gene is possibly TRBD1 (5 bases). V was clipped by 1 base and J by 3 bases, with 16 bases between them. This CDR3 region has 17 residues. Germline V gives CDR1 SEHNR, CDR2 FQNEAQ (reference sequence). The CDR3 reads CASSLGAGRDIGNTIYF. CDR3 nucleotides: TGTGCCAGCAGCTTAGGGGCAGGGCGAGATATTGGAAACACCATATATTTT.

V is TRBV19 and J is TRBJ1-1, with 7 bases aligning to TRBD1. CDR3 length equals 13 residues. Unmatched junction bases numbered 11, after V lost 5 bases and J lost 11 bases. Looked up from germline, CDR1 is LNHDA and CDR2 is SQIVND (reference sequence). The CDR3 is CASSPLRQGLAFF. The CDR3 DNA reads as TGTGCCAGTAGTCCCCTTCGACAGGGACTGGCTTTCTTT.

DNA for the CDR3: TGTGCCAGCAGCCCGCTTTGGGCCCGCTCAGACTATGGCTACACCTTC. This gives the protein CASSPLWARSDYGYTF. The chain couples TRBV5-6 to TRBJ1-2; no reliable D call. V shed 4 bases and J shed 3 bases, with 19 bases lying between them. This CDR3 has 16 residues. The germline V gene has CDR1 SGHDT and CDR2 YYEEEE.

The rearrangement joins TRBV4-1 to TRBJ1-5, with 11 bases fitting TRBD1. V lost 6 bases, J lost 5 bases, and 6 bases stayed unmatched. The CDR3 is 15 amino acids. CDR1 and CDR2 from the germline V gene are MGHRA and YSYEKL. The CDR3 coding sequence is TGCGCCAGCAGTCCGGGACAGGGGGATTATCAGCCCCAGCATTTT. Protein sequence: CASSPGQGDYQPQHF.

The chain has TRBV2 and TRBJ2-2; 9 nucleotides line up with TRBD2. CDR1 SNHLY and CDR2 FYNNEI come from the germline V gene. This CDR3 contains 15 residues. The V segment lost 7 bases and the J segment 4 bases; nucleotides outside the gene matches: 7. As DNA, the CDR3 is TGTGCCAGCAACCTGGGACTAGCAGGCACCGGGGAGCTGTTTTTT. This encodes CASNLGLAGTGELFF.

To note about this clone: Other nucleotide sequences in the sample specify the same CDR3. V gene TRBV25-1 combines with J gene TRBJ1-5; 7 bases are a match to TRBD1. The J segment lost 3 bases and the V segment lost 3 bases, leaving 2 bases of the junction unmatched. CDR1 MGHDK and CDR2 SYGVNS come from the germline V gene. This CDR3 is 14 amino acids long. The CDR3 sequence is CASSETGYNQPQHF. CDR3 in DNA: TGTGCCAGCAGTGAGACAGGGTACAATCAGCCCCAGCATTTT.

The CDR3 is CASSLAVEGYGYTF. CDR3 in DNA: TGTGCCAGCAGCTTGGCCGTCGAGGGCTATGGCTACACCTTC. The chain has TRBV5-4 and TRBJ1-2; no clear D gene. V lost 0 bases and J lost 4, with 10 bases in between. The CDR3 covers 14 residues. Germline CDR1 and CDR2: SGHNT and YYREEE (reference sequence). The entire variable domain, with the rest obtained from reference TRBV5-4 and TRBJ1-2, is as follows: ETGVTQSPTHLIKTRGQQVTLRCSSQSGHNTVSWYQQALGQGPQFIFQYYREEENGRGNFPPRFSGLQFPNYSSELNVNALELDDSALYLCASSLAVEGYGYTFGSGTRLTVV.

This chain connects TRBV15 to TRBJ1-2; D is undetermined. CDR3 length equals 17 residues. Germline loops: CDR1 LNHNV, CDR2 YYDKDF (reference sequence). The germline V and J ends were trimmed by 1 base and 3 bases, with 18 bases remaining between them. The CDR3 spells CATSRGLQRPPDYGYTF. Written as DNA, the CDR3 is TGTGCCACCAGCAGAGGGTTACAACGTCCGCCCGACTATGGCTACACCTTC.

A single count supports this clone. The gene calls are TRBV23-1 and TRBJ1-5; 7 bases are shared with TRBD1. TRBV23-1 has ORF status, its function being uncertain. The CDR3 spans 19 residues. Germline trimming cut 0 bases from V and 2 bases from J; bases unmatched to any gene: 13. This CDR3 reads CASSQSEGASFPGNQPQHF. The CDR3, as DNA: TGCGCCAGCAGTCAATCTGAGGGGGCCTCCTTTCCGGGCAATCAGCCCCAGCATTTT.

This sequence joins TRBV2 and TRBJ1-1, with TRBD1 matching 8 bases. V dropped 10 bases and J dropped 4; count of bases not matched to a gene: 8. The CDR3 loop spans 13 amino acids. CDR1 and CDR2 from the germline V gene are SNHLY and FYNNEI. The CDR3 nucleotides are TGTGCCACCCTCTGGACAGGGAGCACTGAAGCTTTCTTT. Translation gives CATLWTGSTEAFF.

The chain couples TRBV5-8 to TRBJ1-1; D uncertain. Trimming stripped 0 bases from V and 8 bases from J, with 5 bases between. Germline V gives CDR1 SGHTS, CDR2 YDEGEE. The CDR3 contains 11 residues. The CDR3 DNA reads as TGTGCCAGCAGCTTGGGCCTAGAAGCTTTCTTT. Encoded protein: CASSLGLEAFF.